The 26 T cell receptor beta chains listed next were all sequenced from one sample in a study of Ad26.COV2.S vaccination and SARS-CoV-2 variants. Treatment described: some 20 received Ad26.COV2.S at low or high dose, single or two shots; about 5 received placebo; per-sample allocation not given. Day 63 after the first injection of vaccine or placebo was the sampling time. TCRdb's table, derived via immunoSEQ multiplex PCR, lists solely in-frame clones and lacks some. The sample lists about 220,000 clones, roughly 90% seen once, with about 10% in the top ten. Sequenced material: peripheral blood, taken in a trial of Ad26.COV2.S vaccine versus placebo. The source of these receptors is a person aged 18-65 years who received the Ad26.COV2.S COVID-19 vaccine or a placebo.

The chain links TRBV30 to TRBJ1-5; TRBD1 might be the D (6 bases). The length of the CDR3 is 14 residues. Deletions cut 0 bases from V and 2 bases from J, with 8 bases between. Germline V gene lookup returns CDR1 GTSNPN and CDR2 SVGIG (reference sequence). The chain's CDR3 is CAWSVQGGNQPQHF. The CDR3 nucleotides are TGTGCCTGGAGTGTACAGGGCGGCAATCAGCCCCAGCATTTT.

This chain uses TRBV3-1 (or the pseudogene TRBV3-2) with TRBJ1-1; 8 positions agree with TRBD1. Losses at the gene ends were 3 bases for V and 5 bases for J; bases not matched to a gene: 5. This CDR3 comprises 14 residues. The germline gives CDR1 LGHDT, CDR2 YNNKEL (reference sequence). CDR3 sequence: CASSQDRVLTEAFF. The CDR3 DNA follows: TGTGCCAGCAGCCAGGACAGGGTGTTGACTGAAGCTTTCTTT.

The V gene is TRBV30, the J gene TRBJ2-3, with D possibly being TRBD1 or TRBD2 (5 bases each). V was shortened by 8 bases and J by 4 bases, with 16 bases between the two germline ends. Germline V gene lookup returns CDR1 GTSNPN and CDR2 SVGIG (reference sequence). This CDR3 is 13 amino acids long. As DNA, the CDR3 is TGTGCCAGCCCGGGACCGACTGCAGATACGCAGTATTTT. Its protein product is CASPGPTADTQYF.

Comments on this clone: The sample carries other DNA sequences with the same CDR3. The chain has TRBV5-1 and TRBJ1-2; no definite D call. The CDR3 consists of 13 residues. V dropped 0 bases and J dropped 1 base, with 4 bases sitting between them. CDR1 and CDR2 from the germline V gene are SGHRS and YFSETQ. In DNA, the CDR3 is TGCGCCAGCAGCTTGGACAGTAACTATGGCTACACCTTC. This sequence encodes CASSLDSNYGYTF.

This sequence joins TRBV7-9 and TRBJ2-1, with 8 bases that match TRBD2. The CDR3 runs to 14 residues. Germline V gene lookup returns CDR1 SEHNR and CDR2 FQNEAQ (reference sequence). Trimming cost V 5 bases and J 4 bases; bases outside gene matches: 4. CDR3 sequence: CASSPSGSYNEQFF. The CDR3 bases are TGTGCCAGCAGCCCCAGCGGGAGTTACAATGAGCAGTTCTTC.

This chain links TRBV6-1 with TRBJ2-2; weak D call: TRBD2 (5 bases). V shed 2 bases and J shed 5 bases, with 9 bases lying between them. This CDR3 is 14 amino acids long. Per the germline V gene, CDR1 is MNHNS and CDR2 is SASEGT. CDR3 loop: CASSEFGGTGELFF. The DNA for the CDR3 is TGTGCCAGCAGTGAATTTGGAGGAACCGGGGAGCTGTTTTTT.

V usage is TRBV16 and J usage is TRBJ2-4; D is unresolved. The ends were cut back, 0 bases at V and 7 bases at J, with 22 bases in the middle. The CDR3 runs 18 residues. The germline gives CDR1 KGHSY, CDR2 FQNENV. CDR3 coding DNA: TGTGCCAGCAGCCAATCAGGATGGGATGACCTACCAAGGAACATTCAGTACTTC. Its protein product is CASSQSGWDDLPRNIQYF.

Here the CDR3 reads CASSVLSTDTQYF. CDR3 coding DNA: TGTGCCAGCAGCGTCCTTAGCACAGATACGCAGTATTTT. This chain connects TRBV9 to TRBJ2-3; D is ambiguous. The germline gives CDR1 SGDLS, CDR2 YYNGEE. This CDR3 region has 13 residues. Trimming took 2 bases from V and 0 from J, leaving 4 bases between them.

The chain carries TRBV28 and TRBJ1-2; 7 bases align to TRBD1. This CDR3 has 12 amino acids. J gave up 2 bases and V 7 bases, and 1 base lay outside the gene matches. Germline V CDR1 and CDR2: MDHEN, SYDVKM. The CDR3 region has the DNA TGTGCCAGCAAGACAGGGAACTATGGCTACACCTTC. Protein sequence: CASKTGNYGYTF.

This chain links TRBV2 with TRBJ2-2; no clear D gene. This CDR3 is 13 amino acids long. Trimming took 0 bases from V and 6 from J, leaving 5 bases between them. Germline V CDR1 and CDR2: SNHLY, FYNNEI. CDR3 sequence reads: CASSEARAGELFF. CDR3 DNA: TGTGCCAGCAGTGAAGCTAGGGCCGGGGAGCTGTTTTTT.

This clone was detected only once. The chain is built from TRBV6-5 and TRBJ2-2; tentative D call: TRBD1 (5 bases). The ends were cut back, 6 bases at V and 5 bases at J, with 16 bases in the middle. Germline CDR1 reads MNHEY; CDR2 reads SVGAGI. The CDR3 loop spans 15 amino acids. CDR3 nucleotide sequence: TGTGCCAGCAGCCTCAAATTAAGGGGAACCGGGGAGCTGTTTTTT. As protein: CASSLKLRGTGELFF.

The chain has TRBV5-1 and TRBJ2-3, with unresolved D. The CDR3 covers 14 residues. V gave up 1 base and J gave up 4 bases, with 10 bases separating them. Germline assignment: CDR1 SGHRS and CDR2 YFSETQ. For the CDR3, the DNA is TGCGCCAGCAGCTTGCCGCTTAACCCAGATACGCAGTATTTT. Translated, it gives CASSLPLNPDTQYF.

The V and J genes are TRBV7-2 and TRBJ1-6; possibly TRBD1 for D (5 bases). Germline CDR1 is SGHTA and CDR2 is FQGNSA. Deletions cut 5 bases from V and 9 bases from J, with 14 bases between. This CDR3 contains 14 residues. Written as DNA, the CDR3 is TGTGCCAGCAGCCTACAGAGTCAGGGTTCACCCCTCCACTTT. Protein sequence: CASSLQSQGSPLHF.

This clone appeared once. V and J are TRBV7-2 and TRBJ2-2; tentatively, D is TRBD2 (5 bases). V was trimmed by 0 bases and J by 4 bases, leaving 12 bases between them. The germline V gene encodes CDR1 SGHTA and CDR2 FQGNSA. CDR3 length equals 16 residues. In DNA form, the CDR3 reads TGTGCCAGCAGCTTAGCTGGTAGCGCCGTCACCGGGGAGCTGTTTTTT. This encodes CASSLAGSAVTGELFF.

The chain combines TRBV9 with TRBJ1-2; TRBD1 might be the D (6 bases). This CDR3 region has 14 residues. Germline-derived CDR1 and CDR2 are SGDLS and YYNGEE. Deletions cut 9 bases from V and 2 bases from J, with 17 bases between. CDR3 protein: CATGGGGANYGYTF. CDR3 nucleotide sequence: TGTGCCACCGGAGGAGGGGGAGCGAACTATGGCTACACCTTC. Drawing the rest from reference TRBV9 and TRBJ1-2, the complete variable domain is DSGVTQTPKHLITATGQRVTLRCSPRSGDLSVYWYQQSLDQGLQFLIQYYNGEERAKGNILERFSAQQFPDLHSELNLSSLELGDSALYFCATGGGGANYGYTFGSGTRLTVV.

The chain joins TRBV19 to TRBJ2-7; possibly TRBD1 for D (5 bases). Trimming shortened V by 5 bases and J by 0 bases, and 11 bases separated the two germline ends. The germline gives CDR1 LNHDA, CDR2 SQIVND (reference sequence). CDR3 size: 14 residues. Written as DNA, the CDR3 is TGTGCCAGTAGTCCCTACGACAGCTCCTACGAGCAGTACTTC. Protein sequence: CASSPYDSSYEQYF.

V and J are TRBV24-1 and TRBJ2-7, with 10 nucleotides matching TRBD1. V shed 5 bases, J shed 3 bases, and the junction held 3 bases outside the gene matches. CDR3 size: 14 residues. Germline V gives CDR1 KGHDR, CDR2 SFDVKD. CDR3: CATSGQGAIYEQYF. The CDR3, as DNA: TGTGCCACCAGTGGACAGGGGGCTATCTACGAGCAGTACTTC.

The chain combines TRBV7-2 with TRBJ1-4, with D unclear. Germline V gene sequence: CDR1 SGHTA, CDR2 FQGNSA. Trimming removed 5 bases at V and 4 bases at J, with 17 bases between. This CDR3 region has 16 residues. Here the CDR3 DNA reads TGTGCCAGCAGCCCCGAGAAGAGGGCAGATAATGAAAAACTGTTTTTT. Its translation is CASSPEKRADNEKLFF.

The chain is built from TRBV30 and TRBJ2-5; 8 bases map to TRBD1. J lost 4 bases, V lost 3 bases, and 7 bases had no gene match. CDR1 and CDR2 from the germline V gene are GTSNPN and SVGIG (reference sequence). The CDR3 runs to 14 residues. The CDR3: CAWSQGQVGETQYF. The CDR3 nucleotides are TGTGCCTGGAGCCAGGGACAGGTTGGAGAGACCCAGTACTTC.

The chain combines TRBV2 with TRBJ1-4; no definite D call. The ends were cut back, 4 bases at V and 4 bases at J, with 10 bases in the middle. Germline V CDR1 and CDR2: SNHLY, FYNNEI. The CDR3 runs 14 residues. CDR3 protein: CASSVERSNEKLFF. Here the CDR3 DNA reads TGTGCCAGCAGTGTTGAGCGGAGTAATGAAAAACTGTTTTTT.

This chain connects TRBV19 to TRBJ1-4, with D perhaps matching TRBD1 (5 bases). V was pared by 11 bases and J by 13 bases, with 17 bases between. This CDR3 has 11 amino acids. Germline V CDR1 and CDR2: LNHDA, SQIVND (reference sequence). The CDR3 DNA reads TGTGCCGGGGGGGACGCGGTCCCACTGTTTTTT. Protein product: CAGGDAVPLFF.

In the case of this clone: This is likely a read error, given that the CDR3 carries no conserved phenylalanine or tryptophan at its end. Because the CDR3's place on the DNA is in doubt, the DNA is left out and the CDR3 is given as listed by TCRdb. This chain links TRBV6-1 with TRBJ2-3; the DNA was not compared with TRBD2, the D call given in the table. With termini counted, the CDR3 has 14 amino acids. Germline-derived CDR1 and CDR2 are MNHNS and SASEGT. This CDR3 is CASSDRPLAGGPGP.

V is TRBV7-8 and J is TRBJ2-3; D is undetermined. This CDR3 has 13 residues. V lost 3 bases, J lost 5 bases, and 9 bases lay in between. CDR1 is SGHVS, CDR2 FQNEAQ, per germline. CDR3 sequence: CASSFGSRDTQYF. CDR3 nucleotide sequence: TGTGCCAGCAGCTTTGGGTCGAGAGATACGCAGTATTTT. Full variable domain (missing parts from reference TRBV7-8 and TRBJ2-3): GAGVSQSPRYKVAKRGQDVALRCDPISGHVSLFWYQQALGQGPEFLTYFQNEAQLDKSGLPSDRFFAERPEGSVSTLKIQRTQQEDSAVYLCASSFGSRDTQYFGPGTRLTVL.

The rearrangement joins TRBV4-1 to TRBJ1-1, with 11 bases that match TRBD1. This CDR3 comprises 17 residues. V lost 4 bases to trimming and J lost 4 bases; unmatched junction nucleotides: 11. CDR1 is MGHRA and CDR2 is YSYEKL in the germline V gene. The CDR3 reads CASSPRGTGGRGTEAFF. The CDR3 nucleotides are TGCGCCAGCAGCCCGAGGGGGACAGGGGGAAGAGGCACTGAAGCTTTCTTT.

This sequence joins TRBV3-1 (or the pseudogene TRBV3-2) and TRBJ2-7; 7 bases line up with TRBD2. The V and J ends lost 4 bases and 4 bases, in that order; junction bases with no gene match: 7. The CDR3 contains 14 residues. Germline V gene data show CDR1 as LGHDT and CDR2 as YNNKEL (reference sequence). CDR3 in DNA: TGTGCCAGCAGCCTAAATCAGGGAGGGTACGAGCAGTACTTC. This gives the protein CASSLNQGGYEQYF.

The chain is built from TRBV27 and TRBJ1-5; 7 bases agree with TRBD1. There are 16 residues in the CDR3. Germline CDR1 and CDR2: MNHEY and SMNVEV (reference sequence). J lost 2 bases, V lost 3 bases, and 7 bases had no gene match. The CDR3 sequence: CASSLGRQGGNQPQHF. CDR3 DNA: TGTGCCAGCAGTTTGGGGCGGCAGGGGGGCAATCAGCCCCAGCATTTT.